The 10 T cell receptor beta chains listed next were all sequenced from one sample in a study of cytomegalovirus exposure and HLA in healthy donors. PCR was performed using 60 Vbeta and 13 Jbeta primers. The data were produced by immunoSEQ multiplex PCR, yet TCRdb's version contains in-frame clones alone and is incomplete. The sample shows 150,000 to 200,000 clones, 79% of them seen only once. Source material: PBMCs. The receptors here all came from a girl aged 10 to 17 in good health and CMV-seropositive.

This rearrangement joins TRBV5-6 to TRBJ2-5; possible D gene TRBD1, 5 bases. Germline V CDR1 and CDR2: SGHDT, YYEEEE. The CDR3 spans 14 residues. V was clipped by 0 bases and J by 5 bases, with 11 bases between them. The CDR3 loop reads CASSLAGPGETQYF. The CDR3 nucleotides are TGTGCCAGCAGCTTGGCAGGGCCTGGGGAGACCCAGTACTTC.

The CDR3 protein is CASSQGQGKAYEQYF. CDR3 in DNA: TGTGCCAGCAGCCAAGGACAGGGGAAGGCCTACGAGCAGTACTTC. This rearrangement joins TRBV14 to TRBJ2-7, with 8 bases matching TRBD1. The germline V gene has CDR1 SGHDN and CDR2 FVKESK. V shed 1 base and J 2 bases; nucleotides not matched to a gene: 4. CDR3 length: 15 amino acids.

Here the CDR3 reads CASSYTSGDEKLFF. DNA of the CDR3: TGTGCCAGCAGTTACACGTCGGGTGATGAAAAACTGTTTTTT. V is TRBV6-5 and J is TRBJ1-4, with no clear D. This CDR3 spans 14 amino acids. The germline gives CDR1 MNHEY, CDR2 SVGAGI. Between the trimmed V and J ends, which lost 2 bases and 6 bases, there was a span of 10 bases.

This chain connects TRBV11-3 to TRBJ2-7; maybe TRBD2 (5 bases). V was shortened by 4 bases and J by 2 bases, with 12 bases between the two germline ends. Germline V gene sequence: CDR1 SGHNT, CDR2 YENEEA. The CDR3 length is 14 residues. The CDR3 is CASSSGLPTYEQYF. The CDR3 DNA reads as TGTGCCAGCAGCTCAGGACTTCCTACCTACGAGCAGTACTTC.

The CDR3 region is CASSTEQGGYTF. CDR3 nucleotides: TGTGCCAGTAGTACGGAGCAGGGTGGCTACACCTTC. The chain is built from TRBV19 and TRBJ1-2, with D possibly TRBD1 on 5 matching bases. Trimming removed 4 bases at V and 7 bases at J, with 10 bases between. Germline V gene sequence: CDR1 LNHDA, CDR2 SQIVND (reference sequence). This CDR3 has 12 amino acids.

This chain connects TRBV5-1 to TRBJ2-7; 9 bases map to TRBD1. V was pared by 5 bases and J by 6 bases, with 12 bases of the junction left unmatched. The CDR3 contains 15 residues. The germline V gene has CDR1 SGHRS and CDR2 YFSETQ. The CDR3 protein is CASRREQGALGEQYF. Here the CDR3 DNA reads TGCGCCAGCAGGAGGGAACAGGGGGCGCTGGGCGAGCAGTACTTC.

V and J are TRBV11-3 and TRBJ2-5; D is unclear. Germline loops: CDR1 SGHNT, CDR2 YENEEA. The ends were cut back, 3 bases at V and 5 bases at J, with 7 bases in the middle. The CDR3 runs to 12 residues. The DNA for the CDR3 is TGTGCCAGCAGCTTTTCTCCGGAGACCCAGTACTTC. Translating it yields CASSFSPETQYF.

The chain links TRBV5-1 to TRBJ2-7; 8 bases fit TRBD1. The germline CDR1 and CDR2 sequences are SGHRS and YFSETQ. V gave up 4 bases and J gave up 4 bases; unmatched junction bases: 7. CDR3 length: 14 amino acids. The CDR3 coding sequence is TGCGCCAGCAGCCGATCAGGGGGCTCGTACGAGCAGTACTTC. Amino acid sequence: CASSRSGGSYEQYF.

CDR3 coding DNA: TGTGCCAGCAGGATACTGGACAGGGCCGGAAACACCATATATTTT. Translated: CASRILDRAGNTIYF. This rearrangement joins TRBV6-6 to TRBJ1-3; 8 positions agree with TRBD1. This CDR3 contains 15 residues. The germline CDR1 and CDR2 sequences are MNHNY and SVGAGI (reference sequence). V was clipped by 6 bases and J by 4 bases; unmatched bases: 8.

The table lists this clone with a count of one. The chain joins TRBV4-1 to TRBJ2-7, with D perhaps TRBD1 (6 bases). The V gene's germline CDR1 is MGHRA and CDR2 YSYEKL. Trimming removed 1 base at V and 0 bases at J, with 13 bases between. CDR3 length: 16 residues. For the CDR3, the DNA is TGCGCCAGCAGCCAAGGGGGCAGGGGTAGCTCCTACGAGCAGTACTTC. Its protein product is CASSQGGRGSSYEQYF.